These 9 T cell receptor beta chains were sequenced from one sample in a study of human T cells and chemical hapten exposure. The time point is: patch test 2, 6 weeks after DPC sensitization. Treatment reported: therapeutic diphenylcyclopropenone sensitization with weekly scalp DPC. Using its own MiXCR run on the RACE reads, TCRdb lists one record per CDR3 protein. Of a few hundred thousand distinct CDR3 sequences in the sample, more than 5% were seen once. The sequencing used whole blood, collected in connection with sensitization to the hapten diphenylcyclopropenone (DPC). These receptors came from a woman aged 18-29 years with alopecia areata. Some clones in this sample may be carry-over from other donors' samples.

This clonotype was recorded at least ten times. The V call is TRBV4-2, the J call TRBJ2-7; D gene uncertain. CDR1 LGHNA and CDR2 YNFKEQ come from the germline V gene. This CDR3 is built from 15 residues. Trimming shortened V by 4 bases and J by 3 bases, and 16 bases separated the two germline ends. The CDR3 is CASSPEINAVYEQYF. The CDR3 DNA follows: TGTGCCAGCAGCCCGGAGATCAACGCGGTCTACGAGCAGTACTTC.

This clonotype was seen a few times. V is TRBV28 and J is TRBJ1-1, with TRBD1 as a possible D gene (6 bases). CDR1 is MDHEN and CDR2 is SYDVKM in the germline V gene. V was cut by 3 bases and J by 4 bases, with 15 bases left in between. The CDR3 is 15 residues long. DNA for the CDR3: TGTGCCAGCAGTTTTGCGGGGGGCAGGCGCACTGAAGCTTTCTTT. Its protein is CASSFAGGRRTEAFF.

This clonotype was seen ten or more times. V gene TRBV10-3 combines with J gene TRBJ2-3; either TRBD1 or TRBD2 may supply D (5 bases each). This CDR3 comprises 14 residues. Germline V gene lookup returns CDR1 ENHRY and CDR2 SYGVKD. V lost 7 bases, J lost 1 base, and 12 bases lay in between. CDR3 in amino acids: CAITRGERTDTQYF. As DNA, the CDR3 is TGTGCCATCACCCGAGGGGAGCGCACAGATACGCAGTATTTT.

The V gene is TRBV10-3, the J gene TRBJ2-6, with 7 bases lining up with TRBD1. Trimming cost V 6 bases and J 3 bases; bases outside gene matches: 2. This CDR3 comprises 14 residues. Germline loops: CDR1 ENHRY, CDR2 SYGVKD. The CDR3 sequence is CAISDRDGANVLTF. The CDR3 coding sequence is TGTGCCATCAGCGACAGGGATGGGGCCAACGTCCTGACTTTC.

In its sample, this clonotype was seen many times. The chain uses TRBV6-1 and TRBJ1-1, with unresolved D. From germline, CDR1 is MNHNS and CDR2 SASEGT. The CDR3 covers 14 residues. Trimming removed 1 base from V and 1 base from J, with 7 bases in between. The CDR3 reads CASSEVGENTEAFF. The DNA for the CDR3 is TGTGCCAGCAGTGAAGTCGGCGAGAACACTGAAGCTTTCTTT.

This clonotype has a handful of counts. This rearrangement joins TRBV7-9 to TRBJ2-1, with 9 bases matching TRBD1. The CDR3 loop spans 14 amino acids. Germline V gene sequence: CDR1 SEHNR, CDR2 FQNEAQ (reference sequence). The trim removed 0 bases at V and 9 bases at J, leaving 3 bases unmatched. CDR3 in DNA: TGTGCCAGCAGCTTAGCGGGACAGGGTGGTGAGCAGTTCTTC. Its translation: CASSLAGQGGEQFF. The variable domain in full, with the rest retrieved from reference TRBV7-9 and TRBJ2-1, is DTGVSQNPRHKITKRGQNVTFRCDPISEHNRLYWYRQTLGQGPEFLTYFQNEAQLEKSRLLSDRFSAERPKGSFSTLEIQRTEQGDSAMYLCASSLAGQGGEQFFGPGTRLTVL.

The rearrangement links TRBV12-3 or TRBV12-4 to TRBJ1-1; D perhaps matches TRBD1 (5 bases). This CDR3 has 14 amino acids. V lost 1 base and J lost 1, with 7 bases in between. In nucleotides, the CDR3 is TGTGCCAGCAGTTTAGAGGGGTGGAACACTGAAGCTTTCTTT. It codes for CASSLEGWNTEAFF.

The gene calls are TRBV6-5 and TRBJ2-1, with 10 nucleotides matching TRBD1. The CDR3 is made up of 16 amino acids. Germline V gene lookup returns CDR1 MNHEY and CDR2 SVGAGI. The V segment lost 6 bases and the J segment 8 bases; nucleotides outside the gene matches: 13. The chain's CDR3 is CASSPSYDRGLDEQFF. Written as DNA, the CDR3 is TGTGCCAGCAGCCCTTCCTATGACAGGGGGCTGGATGAGCAGTTCTTC.

There are many counts of this clonotype. This chain uses TRBV6-2 or TRBV6-3 with TRBJ1-2; D remains ambiguous. Germline V CDR1 and CDR2: MNHEY, SVGEGT. The CDR3 runs to 12 residues. Trimming left V 7 bases short and J 4 bases short, with 10 bases between. The CDR3 loop reads CASTSRTYGYTF. The CDR3 bases are TGTGCCAGCACGAGCCGTACCTATGGCTACACCTTC.